This entry lists 12 T cell receptor beta chains sequenced from one sample in a study of shared clonotypes between healthy human individuals. The repertoire was sequenced with immunoSEQ multiplex PCR; TCRdb's copy has only in-frame clones and lacks some. The table includes about 770,000 clones, 72% detected once. The sample comprised memory CD4+ T cells sorted from blood. Subset of the sample: CD45RA-negative fraction. The receptor set was obtained from a young woman in good health.

This clone appeared a few times. The CDR3 sequence: CASSPPSGLADTQYF. The DNA for the CDR3 is TGTGCCAGCTCACCACCTAGCGGGCTCGCAGATACGCAGTATTTT. This rearrangement joins TRBV18 to TRBJ2-3; 7 nucleotides align to TRBD2. CDR3 size: 15 residues. The V segment lost 0 bases and the J segment 4 bases; nucleotides outside the gene matches: 4. Germline CDR1 KGHSH, CDR2 LQKENI.

The V gene is TRBV7-9, the J gene TRBJ1-1; 7 bases are a match to TRBD1. In germline, CDR1 is SEHNR, CDR2 FQNEAQ (reference sequence). The CDR3 length is 16 residues. The V segment lost 5 bases and the J segment 11 bases; nucleotides outside the gene matches: 20. In DNA form, the CDR3 reads TGTGCCAGCAGCCTCGCCCAACAGGGGATGGGTATGAAGGCTTTCTTT. This encodes CASSLAQQGMGMKAFF.

Comment on this clone: This may arise from a read error, as a much more abundant clone is one base away. The rearrangement uses TRBV7-2 and TRBJ2-2, with D unclear. The CDR3 is 12 amino acids. The V gene's germline CDR1 is SGHTA and CDR2 FQGNSA. Trimming removed 4 bases from V and 0 bases from J, with 0 bases in between. As DNA, the CDR3 is TGTGCCAGCAGCTCGAACACCGGGGAGCTGTTTTTT. Protein sequence: CASSSNTGELFF.

In the case of this clone: This sample includes further DNA sequences coding for the same CDR3. This sequence joins TRBV5-1 and TRBJ1-5, with 9 nucleotides matching TRBD1. V was pared by 0 bases and J by 2 bases, with 0 bases of the junction left unmatched. Germline CDR1 reads SGHRS; CDR2 reads YFSETQ. The CDR3 runs to 15 residues. CDR3 region: CASSLGTGGNQPQHF. In DNA, the CDR3 is TGCGCCAGCAGCTTGGGGACAGGGGGCAATCAGCCCCAGCATTTT.

The J gene is TRBJ1-1, the V gene TRBV11-2, with 8 nucleotides matching TRBD1. The CDR3 is 14 residues long. Germline V lookup: CDR1 SGHAT, CDR2 FQNNGV. V lost 3 bases and J lost 5; bases outside the gene matches: 5. The CDR3 sequence is CASSLMTGETEAFF. The DNA for the CDR3 is TGTGCCAGCAGCTTGATGACAGGGGAGACTGAAGCTTTCTTT.

This chain connects TRBV5-1 to TRBJ2-5; D gene ambiguous. The J call is doubtful: the DNA matches TRBJ2-7 better. Germline V gene lookup returns CDR1 SGHRS and CDR2 YFSETQ. The CDR3 covers 13 residues. CDR3 sequence reads: CASSSTFSYEQYF. Written as DNA, the CDR3 is TGCGCCAGCAGCTCAACCTTCTCCTACGAGCAGTACTTC.

Remarks on this clone: The same CDR3 is also encoded by other DNA sequences in this sample. The CDR3 region is CASSLDRAGELFF. The CDR3 DNA reads TGTGCCAGCAGCCTTGACAGGGCCGGGGAGCTGTTTTTT. J is TRBJ2-2 and V is TRBV11-2, with TRBD1 identical over 7 bases. The CDR3 consists of 13 residues. Germline-derived CDR1 and CDR2 are SGHAT and FQNNGV. The V gene end was trimmed by 5 bases and the J gene end by 6 bases; junction bases not matched to a gene: 3.

The chain carries TRBV19 and TRBJ1-5; D gene uncertain. The CDR3 runs to 16 residues. CDR1 and CDR2 (germline): LNHDA, SQIVND (reference sequence). V lost 7 bases and J lost 6, with 22 bases in between. The CDR3 nucleotides read TGTGCCAGTACCTACTTGTGGGAGAGACGGCGTCAGCCCCAGCATTTT. It codes for CASTYLWERRRQPQHF.

The chain is built from TRBV6-1 and TRBJ2-7, with D perhaps being TRBD1 or TRBD2 (6 bases each). The CDR3 runs to 17 residues. Trimming shortened V by 1 base and J by 3 bases, and 19 bases separated the two germline ends. Per the germline V gene, CDR1 is MNHNS and CDR2 is SASEGT. The CDR3 DNA reads as TGTGCCAGCAGTGAAGACAATGGGGGGCAGACAATCTACGAGCAGTACTTC. It codes for CASSEDNGGQTIYEQYF.

This chain uses TRBV6-6 with TRBJ1-4, with 7 bases matching TRBD1. Germline-derived CDR1 and CDR2 are MNHNY and SVGAGI (reference sequence). V was pared by 5 bases and J by 5 bases, with 8 bases of the junction left unmatched. The CDR3 covers 15 residues. In nucleotides, the CDR3 is TGTGCCAGCAGTCGAACCGGGACAGAGAATGAAAAACTGTTTTTT. Its protein product is CASSRTGTENEKLFF.

This clone turned up a few times. Other nucleotide sequences from this sample produce the same CDR3. The chain employs TRBV11-2 and TRBJ2-7; the D gene is possibly TRBD1 (6 bases). The ends were cut back, 0 bases at V and 6 bases at J, with 6 bases in the middle. CDR1 and CDR2 (germline): SGHAT, FQNNGV. The CDR3 loop spans 12 amino acids. CDR3 sequence: CASSLDRGEQYF. The CDR3 region has the DNA TGTGCCAGCAGCTTAGACAGGGGCGAGCAGTACTTC.

V gene TRBV30 combines with J gene TRBJ2-5, with 7 bases lining up with TRBD2. The CDR3 extends over 14 amino acids. From germline, CDR1 is GTSNPN and CDR2 SVGIG (reference sequence). Trimming took 2 bases from V and 5 from J; bases not matched to a gene: 8. The CDR3 protein is CAWSFGSGTETQYF. CDR3 coding DNA: TGTGCCTGGAGTTTCGGCAGCGGGACGGAGACCCAGTACTTC.